This is a list of T cell receptor beta chains from one sample in a study of T cell repertoires in cytomegalovirus infection. One entry per CDR3 protein results from TCRdb running MiXCR on the reads. The table has more than 150,000 distinct CDR3 sequences, around 22% seen once. Sequencing used PBMCs. These receptors were collected from a human donor in good health (CMV status not recorded). Some clones in this sample may be carry-over from other donors' samples. The CDR3 runs from the conserved cysteine through the conserved F or W. D genes are given only for firm matches. Some rows mark clone size as missing; the rest say once, few, many or name a class of expanded clone.

d_gene	v_gene	j_gene	len	abundance	CDR3nt	CDR3aa
.	TRBV25-1	TRBJ2-5	15	.	TGTGCCAACAGTGAATGTAGGACGAGACAAGAGACCCAGTACTTC	CANSECRTRQETQYF
.	TRBV7-8	TRBJ2-7	14	many	TGTGCCAGCAGCCTCAAGGACCTTCAGAACGAGCAGTACTTC	CASSLKDLQNEQYF
.	TRBV29-1	TRBJ2-7	12	.	TGCAGCGTGGGGCCAAGCTCCTACGAGCAGTACTTC	CSVGPSSYEQYF
.	TRBV18	TRBJ2-7	16	many	TGTGCCAGCTCACCACTCAGGGACGGAAGCTCCTACGAGCAGTACTTC	CASSPLRDGSSYEQYF
TRBD1	TRBV7-8	TRBJ2-2	15	many	TGTGCCAGCAGCTCACAGGGGGCGCTGACCGGGGAGCTGTTTTTT	CASSSQGALTGELFF
.	TRBV19	TRBJ2-5	15	few	TGTGCCAGTAGTATTCCGGACGGGGTCCTGAAGACCCAGTACTTC	CASSIPDGVLKTQYF
.	TRBV27	TRBJ2-5	14	few	TGTGCCAGCAGTGTGGGTACAGGTACGGAGACCCAGTACTTC	CASSVGTGTETQYF
.	TRBV5-5	TRBJ2-1	16	.	TGTGCCAGCAGCACCGAGTGGGCAGGGGTGAACAATGAGCAGTTCTTC	CASSTEWAGVNNEQFF
.	TRBV11-2	TRBJ2-7	17	.	TGTGCCAGCAGCTTATTGTCGTACAGGGCTACCTCCTACGAGCAGTACTTC	CASSLLSYRATSYEQYF
.	TRBV7-8	TRBJ2-7	13	few	TGTGCCAGCAGCTTAGCCCTTGCCTACGAGCAGTACTTC	CASSLALAYEQYF
.	TRBV7-2	TRBJ2-7	11	many	TGTGCCAGCTCCCCGGGCTACGAGCAGTACTTC	CASSPGYEQYF
.	TRBV28	TRBJ1-2	13	few	TGTGCCACGATTGACAGGATAAACTATGGCTACACCTTC	CATIDRINYGYTF
.	TRBV7-2	TRBJ2-5	18	many	TGTGCCAGCAGCTTAGCCCACCCCACACGCGGGGTTACGGAGACCCAGTACTTC	CASSLAHPTRGVTETQYF
.	TRBV6-1	TRBJ1-1	13	.	TGTGCCAGCAGCCCCTGGCCAAACACTGAAGCTTTCTTT	CASSPWPNTEAFF
TRBD1	TRBV12-3/TRBV12-4	TRBJ1-5	17	.	TGTGCCAGCAGTTCCCCCACAGGGGCCCCATACAATCAGCCCCAGCATTTT	CASSSPTGAPYNQPQHF
TRBD1	TRBV20-1	TRBJ2-7	14	.	TGCAGTGCTAGAGATGACAGGGGGTATTACGAGCAGTACTTC	CSARDDRGYYEQYF
.	TRBV2	TRBJ2-7	15	.	TGTGCCAGCAGCCCCGGACTATCCCGCCCCTACGAGCAGTACTTC	CASSPGLSRPYEQYF
.	TRBV7-8	TRBJ1-1	14	many	TGTGCCAGCAGCTTAGCGGCAGGGAGGTCTGAAGCTTTCTTT	CASSLAAGRSEAFF
.	TRBV20-1	TRBJ1-5	16	few	TGCAGTGCTAGGCGGGGGCTGGAGCGAAGCAATCAGCCCCAGCATTTT	CSARRGLERSNQPQHF
TRBD1	TRBV9	TRBJ2-1	17	few	TGTGCCAGCAGCGTCAGGGACAGGGGCCGCTCCTACAATGAGCAGTTCTTC	CASSVRDRGRSYNEQFF
.	TRBV28	TRBJ2-7	15	many	TGTGCCAGCAGTCCTCACGGGGGGCGCTTGGTCGAGCAGTACTTC	CASSPHGGRLVEQYF
TRBD1	TRBV28	TRBJ1-2	16	few	TGTGCCAGCAGTCCAGTCACCTTAGACAGGGGATATGGCTACACCTTC	CASSPVTLDRGYGYTF
.	TRBV29-1	TRBJ2-1	12	once	TGCAGCGTTGTCGGGTCCTACAATGAGCAGTTCTTC	CSVVGSYNEQFF
TRBD1	TRBV14	TRBJ2-3	16	few	TGTGCCAGCAGCCAAGAGGAGACAGGGAAGACAGATACGCAGTATTTT	CASSQEETGKTDTQYF
.	TRBV7-2	TRBJ2-3	15	many	TGTGCAAGCAGGCCGTGGGAGGAGTTTAGAGATACGCAGTATTTT	CASRPWEEFRDTQYF
.	TRBV13	TRBJ2-6	17	few	TGTGCCAGCAAAACCTGGGGGGGCCCGCACGGGGCCAACGTCCTGACTTTC	CASKTWGGPHGANVLTF
.	TRBV28	TRBJ1-5	15	few	TGTGCCAGCTGGTCGACCGCGGGTTTCAATCAGCCCCAGCATTTT	CASWSTAGFNQPQHF
.	TRBV28	TRBJ2-7	13	few	TGTGCCAGCAGTTTCTTGGGGAGCTACGAGCAGTACTTC	CASSFLGSYEQYF
TRBD1	TRBV19	TRBJ1-1	14	.	TGTGCCAGTATTGGACAGGGACGGAACACTGAAGCTTTCTTT	CASIGQGRNTEAFF
.	TRBV7-4	TRBJ2-7	13	.	TGTGCCAGCAGCGTAGTAGGGTTTCCCGAGCAGTACTTC	CASSVVGFPEQYF
.	TRBV28	TRBJ2-6	18	few	TGTGCCAGCAGTTTGTCGGGTGACTGGTTGGCTGGGGCCAACGTCCTGACTTTC	CASSLSGDWLAGANVLTF
.	TRBV7-6	TRBJ2-3	15	many	TGTGCCAGCAGCTTAGGACAGTTCTCCACAGATACGCAGTATTTT	CASSLGQFSTDTQYF
.	TRBV3-1	TRBJ1-1	15	few	TGTGCCAGCAGCCAAGAAGGCGGGCCCAACACTGAAGCTTTCTTT	CASSQEGGPNTEAFF
.	TRBV28	TRBJ2-5	13	many	TGTGCCAGCAGTCCCAGACAGGAAGAGACCCAGTACTTC	CASSPRQEETQYF
.	TRBV7-3	TRBJ2-3	14	many	TGTGCCAGCAGCTTCGATTCCGACACAGATACGCAGTATTTT	CASSFDSDTDTQYF
.	TRBV20-1	TRBJ1-2	14	many	TGCAGTGCTAGAGATCCAGGGGACCCCTATGGCTACACCTTC	CSARDPGDPYGYTF
.	TRBV7-2	TRBJ1-5	17	many	TGTGCCAGCAGCTTAGTGTTTTCGACAGGTAACAATCAGCCCCAGCATTTT	CASSLVFSTGNNQPQHF
TRBD2	TRBV12-3/TRBV12-4	TRBJ2-5	14	few	TGTGCCAGCAGTCCTCCTAGCGGACAAGAGACCCAGTACTTC	CASSPPSGQETQYF
.	TRBV7-3	TRBJ2-3	15	.	TGTGCCAGCAGCCAAACAGGAACTAGCACAGATACGCAGTATTTT	CASSQTGTSTDTQYF
TRBD2	TRBV28	TRBJ2-1	14	few	TGTGCCAGCAGTCCTAGTAGCGGGAGAGCTGAGCAGTTCTTC	CASSPSSGRAEQFF
.	TRBV14	TRBJ1-4	12	few	TGTGCCAGCAGCCAAGAAAGTAGGAAACTGTTTTTT	CASSQESRKLFF
.	TRBV24-1	TRBJ2-2	13	.	TGTGCCACCTCAGCTAGAGCCACCGGGGAGCTGTTTTTT	CATSARATGELFF
.	TRBV12-3/TRBV12-4	TRBJ2-7	15	few	TGTGCCAGCAGTCTAGATGTGGGGGCTAACTACGAGCAGTACTTC	CASSLDVGANYEQYF
TRBD1	TRBV6-1	TRBJ2-6	15	many	TGTGCCAGCAACGGACAGGCCTCTGGGGCCAACGTCCTGACTTTC	CASNGQASGANVLTF
.	TRBV6-2/TRBV6-3	TRBJ1-1	15	.	TGTGCCAGCAGTAAAGCGAGGACCTCCCTACCTGAAGCTTTCTTT	CASSKARTSLPEAFF
.	TRBV28	TRBJ1-3	13	many	TGTGCCAGCATCGACAGCTCTGGAAACACCATATATTTT	CASIDSSGNTIYF
TRBD2	TRBV7-2	TRBJ2-5	14	many	TGTGCCAGCAGCGAGACTAGCGGGATAGAGACCCAGTACTTC	CASSETSGIETQYF
TRBD2	TRBV7-8	TRBJ2-1	16	many	TGTGCCAGCAGCTTAGAGGTAGGACTAGCGTTCAATGAGCAGTTCTTC	CASSLEVGLAFNEQFF
.	TRBV28	TRBJ2-5	15	.	TGTGCCAGCAGTTTGCAGGGCCGGCAGGAAGAGACCCAGTACTTC	CASSLQGRQEETQYF
TRBD1	TRBV10-3	TRBJ2-2	16	once	TGTGCCATCGCCAAGTTTGGACAGGGGAACACCGGGGAGCTGTTTTTT	CAIAKFGQGNTGELFF
TRBD1	TRBV28	TRBJ1-3	17	.	TGTGCCAGCAAAGAGAGGACAGGGTCGGTCTCTGGAAACACCATATATTTT	CASKERTGSVSGNTIYF
.	TRBV29-1	TRBJ2-1	15	.	TGCAGCGTTGAAGGTACTTTTCAGATGGCCAATGAGCAGTTCTTC	CSVEGTFQMANEQFF
TRBD1	TRBV12-3/TRBV12-4	TRBJ1-5	16	.	TGTGCCAGCAGTACCCTCAGGGCAGGGGGCAGACAGCCCCAGCATTTT	CASSTLRAGGRQPQHF
.	TRBV28	TRBJ2-1	10	.	TGTGCCAGCAGTTCGTATGAGCAGTTCTTC	CASSSYEQFF
.	TRBV10-3	TRBJ2-1	12	.	TGTGCCATCAGGCGGGACCCCGGGGAGCAGTTCTTC	CAIRRDPGEQFF
.	TRBV4-1	TRBJ2-5	14	few	TGCGCCAGCAGCCAAGACAAAGGGGCAGAGACCCAGTACTTC	CASSQDKGAETQYF
.	TRBV19	TRBJ2-5	14	.	TGTGCCAGTAGTACAGGGACTTCGAGGGAGACCCAGTACTTC	CASSTGTSRETQYF